This T cell receptor beta chain was found in a study of control samples from healthy donors and cancer patients. Repertoires were generated with immunoSEQ multiplex PCR, while TCRdb's copy carries only in-frame clones and drops some. The table records 150,000 to 180,000 clones, around 96% of them present only once. This CDR3 is built from 13 residues. V shed 5 bases, J shed 4 bases, and the junction held 3 bases outside the gene matches. Germline V gene sequence: CDR1 SGHVS, CDR2 FNYEAQ. The sequence was obtained from a man aged 35-49 years in good health. Sequenced input: blood. The V gene is TRBV7-6, the J gene TRBJ2-3; 7 bases are a match to TRBD1. CDR3 nucleotide sequence: TGTGCCAGCAGCAGAACAGGGGCAGATACGCAGTATTTT. This sequence encodes CASSRTGADTQYF.